This entry concerns a single TCR beta chain. It has no known antigen specificity. No base-level quality is on record; no much larger clone is a single base apart. This sample was taken from a study of control samples from healthy donors and cancer patients (TCRdb year 2020). Compared with germline, V lacks 2 bases and J lacks 5 bases; bases without a gene match: 12. The CDR3 contains 17 residues, cysteine and phenylalanine counted. The entry retains the CDR3 DNA only, 51 bases that are in frame from base 1. In the germline V gene, CDR1 corresponds to SGDLS and CDR2 to YYNGEE. Receptor libraries were prepared by the immunoSEQ multiplex PCR assay. TCRdb holds this immuneACCESS table with in-frame rearrangements only. Some clones are missing; in checked studies, unresolved V genes explain under half, and the rest has no known cause. This sample holds 100,000 or so clones; 83% were observed only once. The leading ten clones occupy less than 15% of the sample.

The V gene is TRBV9 and the J gene is TRBJ2-1; 8 nucleotides in the junction match TRBD2. The source is a woman in her 50s in good health. Sequenced: blood. The CDR3: CASSVHSGVLLDNEQFF. The nucleotide sequence reads TGTGCCAGCAGCGTGCATAGCGGGGTCCTTTTGGACAATGAGCAGTTCTTC.